This entry lists 21 T cell receptor beta chains sequenced from one sample in a study of T-cell reconstitution after alpha-beta-depleted transplantation in children. TCRbeta library preparation incorporated unique molecular identifiers. MiXCR was run by TCRdb on the PCR reads, yielding one entry per CDR3 protein. The data show approximately 150,000 distinct CDR3 sequences, 8.8% seen once. Sample: PBMCs, mostly from graft donor cells, taken 180 days after TCRalphabeta/CD19-depleted stem cell transplant. The receptor source for this set is a female patient between 2 and 10 years old who had a stem cell transplant for congenital amegakaryocytic thrombocytopenia, so the T cells may come from the graft donor.

This clonotype was detected only a few times. The CDR3 protein is CSASTGLETQYF. As DNA, the CDR3 is TGCAGTGCTAGCACAGGGCTTGAGACCCAGTACTTC. The J gene is TRBJ2-5, the V gene TRBV20-1; weak D call: TRBD1 (6 bases). V gave up 3 bases and J gave up 5 bases, with 10 bases separating them. Germline CDR1 DFQATT, CDR2 SNEGSKA (reference sequence). The CDR3 is 12 amino acids.

The J gene is TRBJ1-6, the V gene TRBV28, with D hard to call. The CDR3 consists of 15 residues. Trimming removed 6 bases from V and 0 bases from J, with 9 bases in between. Per germline, CDR1 MDHEN and CDR2 SYDVKM. The CDR3 is CASRPESSYNSPLHF. The CDR3 region has the DNA TGTGCCAGCAGACCTGAGAGCTCCTATAATTCACCCCTCCACTTT.

The sample holds many counts of this clonotype. Germline is not matched at one junction end, which may reflect a read error. The chain links TRBV5-1 to TRBJ1-3; a possible D gene is TRBD1 (5 bases). Germline CDR1 reads SGHRS; CDR2 reads YFSETQ. The CDR3 is made up of 14 amino acids. CDR3: CASSRGTAGNTIYF. The CDR3 DNA sequence: TGTGCCAGCAGTAGAGGGACGGCTGGAAACACCATATATTTT.

This clonotype appeared once. The rearrangement links TRBV20-1 to TRBJ2-7; 9 nucleotides match TRBD2. From germline, CDR1 is DFQATT and CDR2 SNEGSKA (reference sequence). The CDR3 is 17 amino acids. CDR3: CCARGVFRREGSYEQYF. The CDR3 DNA reads TGCTGCGCTAGAGGGGTCTTTCGGCGGGAGGGTTCCTACGAGCAGTACTTC.

This clonotype was counted ten times or more. V is TRBV6-5 and J is TRBJ2-7; TRBD1 matches at 9 bases. V was pared by 9 bases and J by 3 bases, with 12 bases of the junction left unmatched. Germline CDR1 is MNHEY and CDR2 is SVGAGI. The CDR3 runs to 15 residues. The CDR3 coding sequence is TGTGCCAGTCGCGGCACAGGGGGCGCAGGCTACGAGCAGTACTTC. Protein product: CASRGTGGAGYEQYF.

Many counts were recorded for this clonotype. The rearrangement uses TRBV20-1 and TRBJ2-3, with 8 positions matching TRBD2. Germline V gene lookup returns CDR1 DFQATT and CDR2 SNEGSKA (reference sequence). The V and J ends lost 4 bases and 2 bases, in that order; junction bases with no gene match: 11. CDR3 length: 16 amino acids. The CDR3 coding sequence is TGCAGTGCTAAGCGTGGATTGGGACTAGTCACAGATACGCAGTATTTT. It is translated as CSAKRGLGLVTDTQYF.

This clonotype was observed once. The rearrangement uses TRBV20-1 and TRBJ2-1, with D possibly being TRBD2 (5 bases). Per the germline V gene, CDR1 is DFQATT and CDR2 is SNEGSKA (reference sequence). V lost 6 bases, J lost 4 bases, and 19 bases lay in between. The CDR3 length is 15 residues. This CDR3 is CSARVVGRMYNEQFF. CDR3 bases: TGCAGTGCGAGGGTGGTGGGCCGGATGTACAATGAGCAGTTCTTC.

This clonotype appeared many times. This rearrangement joins TRBV20-1 to TRBJ2-1; maybe TRBD1 (5 bases). Trimming cost V 3 bases and J 3 bases, with 9 bases left between them. CDR3 size: 13 residues. Looked up from germline, CDR1 is DFQATT and CDR2 is SNEGSKA (reference sequence). CDR3 sequence reads: CSASGDSYNEQFF. The CDR3 nucleotides read TGCAGTGCTAGCGGCGACAGCTACAATGAGCAGTTCTTC.

This clonotype was counted at least ten times. V and J are TRBV28 and TRBJ2-7; tentative D call: TRBD2 (5 bases). CDR3 size: 17 residues. V lost 1 base and J lost 0, with 16 bases in between. The V gene's germline CDR1 is MDHEN and CDR2 SYDVKM. The CDR3 nucleotides are TGTGCCAGCAGTTTATTCCCCGGACTTAACGGCTCCTACGAGCAGTACTTC. This sequence encodes CASSLFPGLNGSYEQYF. Using reference TRBV28 and TRBJ2-7 for the parts outside the CDR3, the full variable domain is DVKVTQSSRYLVKRTGEKVFLECVQDMDHENMFWYRQDPGLGLRLIYFSYDVKMKEKGDIPEGYSVSREKKERFSLILESASTNQTSMYLCASSLFPGLNGSYEQYFGPGTRLTVT.

There are many counts of this clonotype. This sequence joins TRBV7-2 and TRBJ2-7; TRBD2 aligns across 9 bases. The germline CDR1 and CDR2 sequences are SGHTA and FQGNSA. After removal of 5 bases from V and 0 bases from J, the junction contained 5 bases not matched to a gene. This CDR3 spans 15 amino acids. CDR3 sequence reads: CASSNPSGVSYEQYF. For the CDR3, the DNA is TGTGCCAGCAGCAACCCTAGCGGGGTCTCCTACGAGCAGTACTTC.

This clonotype appeared many times. The rearrangement uses TRBV20-1 and TRBJ2-7, with TRBD2 matching 9 bases. The trim removed 3 bases at V and 0 bases at J, leaving 3 bases unmatched. CDR1 DFQATT and CDR2 SNEGSKA come from the germline V gene (reference sequence). The CDR3 runs to 14 residues. CDR3 amino acids: CSARTSGLSYEQYF. In DNA form, the CDR3 reads TGCAGTGCTAGGACTAGCGGTCTCTCCTACGAGCAGTACTTC.

This clonotype was found once. The chain employs TRBV3-1 and TRBJ1-6, with D unresolved. Germline values: CDR1 LGHDT, CDR2 YNNKEL (reference sequence). V lost 10 bases to trimming and J lost 8 bases, with 27 bases between them. This CDR3 has 17 amino acids. The CDR3 bases are TGTGCCACCTGCCAAGCCCCCCCGACCATTTGGTATTCACCCCTCCACTTT. Amino acids: CATCQAPPTIWYSPLHF.

The chain employs TRBV11-1 and TRBJ2-3, with D possibly called TRBD1 or TRBD2 (6 bases each). Trimming stripped 4 bases from V and 4 bases from J, with 33 bases between. The CDR3 runs to 21 residues. Germline V gene lookup returns CDR1 SGHAT and CDR2 FQDESV (reference sequence). The CDR3 reads CASSSSPGLAQPKGGSDTQYF. Here the CDR3 DNA reads TGTGCCAGCAGCTCAAGCCCGGGTCTTGCGCAACCTAAAGGGGGGTCAGATACGCAGTATTTT.

This clonotype occurred many times. This chain uses TRBV20-1 with TRBJ1-1; 8 nucleotides match TRBD1. Trimming cost V 5 bases and J 1 base; bases outside gene matches: 3. This CDR3 has 13 amino acids. From germline, CDR1 is DFQATT and CDR2 SNEGSKA (reference sequence). In DNA form, the CDR3 reads TGCAGTGCTTCAGGGGGCACGAACACTGAAGCTTTCTTT. As protein: CSASGGTNTEAFF.

Worth noting for this clonotype: A much larger clone lies a single base off, so this may be a read error. The rearrangement uses TRBV20-1 and TRBJ2-4; 7 bases are a match to TRBD2. CDR3 size: 15 residues. CDR1 and CDR2 from the germline V gene are DFQATT and SNEGSKA (reference sequence). For the CDR3, the DNA is TGCAGTGCTAGAGAGGAGCTGAGCGGGAAAAACAGTCAGTACTTC. Its protein product is CSAREELSGKNSQYF.

This clonotype was counted many times. This chain links TRBV20-1 with TRBJ2-5, with 15 bases matching TRBD2. V shed 0 bases, J shed 5 bases, and the junction held 7 bases outside the gene matches. From germline, CDR1 is DFQATT and CDR2 SNEGSKA (reference sequence). CDR3 size: 17 residues. CDR3 region: CSARDRTSGGAWETQYF. DNA for the CDR3: TGCAGTGCTAGAGATCGGACTAGCGGGGGGGCTTGGGAGACCCAGTACTTC.

This clonotype occurred many times. The chain joins TRBV29-1 to TRBJ1-1; maybe TRBD1 (6 bases). Trimming left V 7 bases short and J 1 base short, with 13 bases between. CDR1 is SQVTM and CDR2 is ANQGSEA in the germline V gene. The CDR3 has 13 amino acids. Written as DNA, the CDR3 is TGCAGCGCCATGACAGGCTCGAACACTGAAGCTTTCTTT. Translating it yields CSAMTGSNTEAFF.

This clonotype was detected many times. The rearrangement links TRBV28 to TRBJ1-5, with 8 bases aligning to TRBD1. This CDR3 is built from 13 residues. J gave up 6 bases and V 6 bases, and 4 bases lay outside the gene matches. The germline V gene encodes CDR1 MDHEN and CDR2 SYDVKM. CDR3 loop: CASRQGALQPQHF. The CDR3 coding sequence is TGTGCCAGCAGGCAGGGGGCACTTCAGCCCCAGCATTTT. Full variable domain (missing parts from reference TRBV28 and TRBJ1-5): DVKVTQSSRYLVKRTGEKVFLECVQDMDHENMFWYRQDPGLGLRLIYFSYDVKMKEKGDIPEGYSVSREKKERFSLILESASTNQTSMYLCASRQGALQPQHFGDGTRLSIL.

This clonotype has ten or more counts. The chain joins TRBV10-3 to TRBJ1-5; D remains unclear. Looked up from germline, CDR1 is ENHRY and CDR2 is SYGVKD. Trimming pared 9 bases from V and 0 bases from J, leaving 12 bases between. The CDR3 totals 14 residues. The CDR3, as DNA: TGTGCCATTTCCCGCACAGATAGCAATCAGCCCCAGCATTTT. The encoded protein is CAISRTDSNQPQHF.

The chain recombines TRBV4-2 with TRBJ1-1; unclear D gene. The CDR3 extends over 16 amino acids. V was trimmed by 0 bases and J by 0 bases, leaving 11 bases between them. The V gene's germline CDR1 is LGHNA and CDR2 YNFKEQ. The CDR3 region is CASSQDWSGLNTEAFF. CDR3 bases: TGTGCCAGCAGCCAAGATTGGTCAGGCTTGAACACTGAAGCTTTCTTT.

This clonotype was seen at least ten times. The chain carries TRBV29-1 and TRBJ2-2; D might be TRBD1 (5 bases). Trimming left V 4 bases short and J 7 bases short, with 13 bases between. CDR3 length: 13 residues. Germline V gene sequence: CDR1 SQVTM, CDR2 ANQGSEA. Here the CDR3 reads CSVVVQGVGELFF. The CDR3 DNA reads TGCAGCGTTGTTGTCCAGGGTGTCGGGGAGCTGTTTTTT.